A selection of T cell receptor beta chains follows, all from one sample in a study of blood T cell repertoires in COVID-19. TCRdb's copy holds only in-frame clones and misses some; the assay was immunoSEQ multiplex PCR. The profile shows about 200,000 clones, roughly 80% of them singletons. The sample taken for sequencing was peripheral blood. Receptor source: a woman over 75 with acute or convalescent COVID-19. CDR3s include the opening cysteine and the closing phenylalanine or tryptophan. Fields, in order: clone size, D gene, J gene, V gene, CDR3 protein, CDR3 DNA. D genes are given only for firm matches. Expanded clones get a size class; other rows say once, few or many, or leave the size out.

clone size: few
D gene: TRBD1
J gene: TRBJ1-1
V gene: TRBV9
CDR3 protein: CASRGLVGRQGVNTEAFF
CDR3 DNA: TGTGCCAGCAGGGGCCTGGTTGGTCGGCAGGGGGTGAACACTGAAGCTTTCTTT

clone size: .
D gene: TRBD1
J gene: TRBJ2-1
V gene: TRBV19
CDR3 protein: CASRDRGPGNEQFF
CDR3 DNA: TGTGCCAGCCGGGACAGGGGGCCGGGGAATGAGCAGTTCTTC

clone size: .
D gene: .
J gene: TRBJ1-1
V gene: TRBV19
CDR3 protein: CASSIRSGEAEAFF
CDR3 DNA: TGTGCCAGTAGTATCCGGAGTGGTGAGGCTGAAGCTTTCTTT

clone size: .
D gene: .
J gene: TRBJ1-3
V gene: TRBV7-2
CDR3 protein: CASTLQSGAGSGNTIYF
CDR3 DNA: TGTGCCAGCACCCTCCAGAGTGGAGCCGGCTCTGGAAACACCATATATTTT

clone size: .
D gene: TRBD1
J gene: TRBJ1-6
V gene: TRBV5-4
CDR3 protein: CASSLGLTGGNSPLHF
CDR3 DNA: TGTGCCAGCAGCTTGGGGTTGACAGGGGGCAATTCACCCCTCCACTTT

clone size: .
D gene: .
J gene: TRBJ1-1
V gene: TRBV14
CDR3 protein: CASTGHMNTEAFF
CDR3 DNA: TGTGCCAGCACGGGACACATGAACACTGAAGCTTTCTTT

clone size: .
D gene: TRBD1
J gene: TRBJ1-1
V gene: TRBV4-2
CDR3 protein: CASSQWTGSNTEAFF
CDR3 DNA: TGTGCCAGCAGCCAATGGACAGGGTCGAACACTGAAGCTTTCTTT

clone size: .
D gene: TRBD1
J gene: TRBJ2-1
V gene: TRBV27
CDR3 protein: CAIARGQGSYNEQFF
CDR3 DNA: TGTGCCATCGCTCGGGGACAGGGCTCCTACAATGAGCAGTTCTTC

clone size: .
D gene: TRBD2
J gene: TRBJ2-5
V gene: TRBV19
CDR3 protein: CASRSWGGQETQYF
CDR3 DNA: TGTGCCAGTAGAAGTTGGGGGGGGCAAGAGACCCAGTACTTC

clone size: .
D gene: TRBD1
J gene: TRBJ1-1
V gene: TRBV5-6
CDR3 protein: CASSHRGYGTEAFF
CDR3 DNA: TGTGCCAGCAGCCACAGGGGGTACGGCACTGAAGCTTTCTTT

clone size: .
D gene: TRBD2
J gene: TRBJ2-1
V gene: TRBV4-1
CDR3 protein: CASSQDPGRGSYNEQFF
CDR3 DNA: TGCGCCAGCAGCCAAGATCCAGGGAGGGGCTCCTACAATGAGCAGTTCTTC

clone size: few
D gene: TRBD1
J gene: TRBJ2-1
V gene: TRBV3-1/TRBV3-2
CDR3 protein: CASSQRQGFYNEQFF
CDR3 DNA: TGTGCCAGCAGCCAACGACAGGGGTTCTACAATGAGCAGTTCTTC

clone size: .
D gene: .
J gene: TRBJ1-1
V gene: TRBV19
CDR3 protein: CASSGRRGTEAFF
CDR3 DNA: TGTGCCAGTAGTGGGAGGAGAGGTACTGAAGCTTTCTTT

clone size: .
D gene: TRBD2
J gene: TRBJ2-2
V gene: TRBV7-2
CDR3 protein: CASSRTSGFNTGELFF
CDR3 DNA: TGTGCCAGCAGCCGGACTAGCGGATTTAACACCGGGGAGCTGTTTTTT

clone size: .
D gene: .
J gene: TRBJ2-7
V gene: TRBV10-3
CDR3 protein: CAISEYRAYEQYF
CDR3 DNA: TGTGCCATCAGTGAGTACAGGGCGTACGAGCAGTACTTC

clone size: .
D gene: TRBD1
J gene: TRBJ1-1
V gene: TRBV30
CDR3 protein: CAWKKGGVIAFF
CDR3 DNA: TGTGCCTGGAAGAAAGGGGGCGTAATCGCTTTCTTT

clone size: .
D gene: .
J gene: TRBJ2-2
V gene: TRBV3-1/TRBV3-2
CDR3 protein: CASSQDGGASTGELFF
CDR3 DNA: TGTGCCAGCAGCCAAGATGGGGGGGCGAGCACCGGGGAGCTGTTTTTT

clone size: .
D gene: TRBD1
J gene: TRBJ2-7
V gene: TRBV5-1
CDR3 protein: CASSPRQGYSYEQYF
CDR3 DNA: TGCGCCAGCAGCCCACGACAGGGATACTCCTACGAGCAGTACTTC

clone size: few
D gene: .
J gene: TRBJ1-1
V gene: TRBV19
CDR3 protein: CASSAFGDTEAFF
CDR3 DNA: TGTGCCAGTAGTGCCTTCGGGGACACTGAAGCTTTCTTT

clone size: once
D gene: TRBD2
J gene: TRBJ2-5
V gene: TRBV7-9
CDR3 protein: CASSPKSGGAGETQYF
CDR3 DNA: TGTGCCAGCAGCCCCAAAAGCGGGGGGGCCGGGGAGACCCAGTACTTC

clone size: once
D gene: TRBD2
J gene: TRBJ2-3
V gene: TRBV7-2
CDR3 protein: CASSHRTSGGLDTDTQYF
CDR3 DNA: TGTGCCAGCAGCCACCGGACTAGCGGGGGTCTTGACACAGATACGCAGTATTTT

clone size: .
D gene: .
J gene: TRBJ1-1
V gene: TRBV7-8
CDR3 protein: CASSLGDTASEAFF
CDR3 DNA: TGTGCCAGCAGCTTGGGGGACACGGCCTCTGAAGCTTTCTTT

clone size: .
D gene: .
J gene: TRBJ1-5
V gene: TRBV6-5
CDR3 protein: CASLTTTSNQPQHF
CDR3 DNA: TGTGCCAGTCTGACAACCACTAGCAATCAGCCCCAGCATTTT

clone size: .
D gene: .
J gene: TRBJ1-5
V gene: TRBV19
CDR3 protein: CASSPTTTGSQGPQHF
CDR3 DNA: TGTGCCAGTAGTCCTACCACCACCGGGAGCCAGGGGCCCCAGCATTTT

clone size: few
D gene: .
J gene: TRBJ2-4
V gene: TRBV28
CDR3 protein: CASLGLGDIQYF
CDR3 DNA: TGTGCCAGCCTGGGGCTAGGGGACATTCAGTACTTC

clone size: .
D gene: .
J gene: TRBJ2-7
V gene: TRBV3-1/TRBV3-2
CDR3 protein: CASSQDSSTYEQYF
CDR3 DNA: TGTGCCAGCAGCCAAGATTCTAGTACCTACGAGCAGTACTTC

clone size: few
D gene: TRBD1
J gene: TRBJ2-3
V gene: TRBV7-9
CDR3 protein: CASNRDSPTDTQYF
CDR3 DNA: TGTGCCAGCAACCGGGACAGTCCCACAGATACGCAGTATTTT

clone size: .
D gene: .
J gene: TRBJ2-1
V gene: TRBV25-1
CDR3 protein: CATTAGLNEQFF
CDR3 DNA: TGTGCCACCACAGCAGGCCTCAATGAGCAGTTCTTC

clone size: .
D gene: TRBD1
J gene: TRBJ1-2
V gene: TRBV19
CDR3 protein: CASATGGARNYGYTF
CDR3 DNA: TGTGCCAGCGCCACAGGGGGCGCGAGAAACTATGGCTACACCTTC

clone size: .
D gene: .
J gene: TRBJ1-5
V gene: TRBV30
CDR3 protein: CAWSVSVNQPQHF
CDR3 DNA: TGTGCCTGGAGTGTATCCGTGAATCAGCCCCAGCATTTT

clone size: .
D gene: .
J gene: TRBJ1-6
V gene: TRBV28
CDR3 protein: CASSNGYRAVSLHF
CDR3 DNA: TGTGCCAGCAGCAATGGGTACAGGGCCGTATCCCTCCACTTT

clone size: .
D gene: .
J gene: TRBJ2-1
V gene: TRBV19
CDR3 protein: CASSIRGSEVEQFF
CDR3 DNA: TGTGCCAGTAGTATACGCGGGTCGGAGGTGGAGCAGTTCTTC

clone size: few
D gene: .
J gene: TRBJ1-5
V gene: TRBV7-2
CDR3 protein: CASSLVGADQPQHF
CDR3 DNA: TGTGCCAGCAGCTTAGTTGGGGCCGATCAGCCCCAGCATTTT

clone size: .
D gene: .
J gene: TRBJ1-2
V gene: TRBV7-9
CDR3 protein: CASSTADGYYGYTF
CDR3 DNA: TGTGCCAGCAGCACAGCGGACGGATACTATGGCTACACCTTC

clone size: .
D gene: .
J gene: TRBJ2-2
V gene: TRBV28
CDR3 protein: CASSSRPPRRTGELFF
CDR3 DNA: TGTGCCAGCAGTTCACGGCCACCTCGGCGGACCGGGGAGCTGTTTTTT

clone size: .
D gene: TRBD2
J gene: TRBJ2-7
V gene: TRBV5-4
CDR3 protein: CASSLAGGSYEQYF
CDR3 DNA: TGTGCCAGCAGCTTAGCGGGAGGGTCCTACGAGCAGTACTTC

clone size: few
D gene: TRBD2
J gene: TRBJ2-7
V gene: TRBV9
CDR3 protein: CASSVGTGGGSYEQYF
CDR3 DNA: TGTGCCAGCAGCGTAGGAACGGGAGGGGGCTCCTACGAGCAGTACTTC

clone size: once
D gene: TRBD1
J gene: TRBJ1-3
V gene: TRBV7-2
CDR3 protein: CASSLREGAPGNTIYF
CDR3 DNA: TGTGCCAGCAGCTTACGGGAGGGGGCGCCTGGAAACACCATATATTTT

clone size: .
D gene: TRBD2
J gene: TRBJ2-1
V gene: TRBV19
CDR3 protein: CASSIGLAGLGDEQFF
CDR3 DNA: TGTGCCAGTAGTATTGGACTAGCGGGGTTGGGGGATGAGCAGTTCTTC

clone size: .
D gene: TRBD1
J gene: TRBJ1-1
V gene: TRBV28
CDR3 protein: CASSFPRTGGQTEAFF
CDR3 DNA: TGTGCCAGCAGTTTTCCCCGGACAGGGGGCCAAACTGAAGCTTTCTTT

clone size: .
D gene: .
J gene: TRBJ2-3
V gene: TRBV7-2
CDR3 protein: CASSGVPDTQYF
CDR3 DNA: TGTGCCAGCTCGGGGGTCCCAGATACGCAGTATTTT

clone size: .
D gene: TRBD1
J gene: TRBJ1-5
V gene: TRBV6-5
CDR3 protein: CASRAGQGASQPQHF
CDR3 DNA: TGTGCCAGCAGGGCGGGACAGGGGGCAAGCCAGCCCCAGCATTTT